This TCR beta chain was obtained from a study of cytomegalovirus exposure and HLA in healthy donors. At collection, donors were nominally healthy, but unrecorded immune exposures were probable. CDR3 length equals 15 residues. CDR1 ENHRY and CDR2 SYGVKD come from the germline V gene. The PCR employed 60 Vbeta primers together with 13 Jbeta primers. The table came from immunoSEQ multiplex PCR; TCRdb's copy has only in-frame clones and leaves some out. There are 120,000 or so clones in the sample; more than 70% occur only once, and 1% lies in the top ten. On this clone itself: A read error may account for a junction end that differs from germline.

This chain uses TRBV10-3 with TRBJ2-2, with 12 bases lining up with TRBD1. This receptor was identified in a human donor in good health. The specimen was PBMCs. The CDR3, as DNA: TGTGCCATCCTTTGCCGGGACAGGGGGCTCCGGGGAGCTGTTTTT. Amino acid sequence: CAILCRDRGLRGAVF.